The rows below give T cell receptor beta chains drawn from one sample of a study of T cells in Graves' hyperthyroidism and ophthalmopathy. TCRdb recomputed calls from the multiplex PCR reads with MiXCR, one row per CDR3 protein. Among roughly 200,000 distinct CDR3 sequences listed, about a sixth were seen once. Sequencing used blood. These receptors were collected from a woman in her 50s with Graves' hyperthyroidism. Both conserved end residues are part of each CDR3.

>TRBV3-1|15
CASSNWVANTGELFF
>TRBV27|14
CASSVDRGWYEQYF
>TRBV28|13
CASSFEGRGGYTF
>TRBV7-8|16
CASSPGTSGAIYEQYF
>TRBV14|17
CASSQDRRLGIQETQYF
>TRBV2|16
CASSELYIGQGSALHF
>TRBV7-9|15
CASSLVSGSGSPLHF
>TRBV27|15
CASSPLGTGDNEQFF
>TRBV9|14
CASGQGGSSYEQYF
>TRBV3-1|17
CASSQDSPGMGQETQYF
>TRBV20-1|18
CSAPPMTSGRSPYNEQFF
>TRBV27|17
CASSLTGPREHSYEQYF
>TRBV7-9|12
CASSPAGGEAFF
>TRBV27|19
CASSLSRMWLGMRSYEQYF
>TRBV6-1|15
CASRKYDSSNYGYTF
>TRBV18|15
CASSPPGTVQETQYF
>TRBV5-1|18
CASSFPIAPASSYNEQFF
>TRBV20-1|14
CSAKAGGGRGEQFF
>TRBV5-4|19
CASSLEGLAGGPGYNEQFF
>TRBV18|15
CASSPGQPPNTEAFF
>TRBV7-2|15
CASSLVKRVQETQYF
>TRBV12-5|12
CASGFTENIQYF
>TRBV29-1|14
CSVSAGTENSPLHF
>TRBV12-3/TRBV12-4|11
CASSEGVGYTF
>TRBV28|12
CASSFGEGTQYF
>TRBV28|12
CARGHDRQPQHF
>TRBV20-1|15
CSARDPGGGSYGYTF